The 19 T cell receptor beta chains below were found in one sample sequenced in a study of control samples from healthy donors and cancer patients (dated by TCRdb to 2018 to 2020). The library relied on the immunoSEQ multiplex PCR assay. Sourced from immuneACCESS, this table was stored by TCRdb with only in-frame sequences that have V and J called. A share of the clones is absent; for the studies checked, an unresolved V gene accounts for under half, and the remainder has no known explanation. For this sample the table gives roughly 50,000 clones, of which around 95% were detected only once. Clones ranked in the top ten supply about 1.9% of the sample. The sequenced sample consisted of blood. The source of these receptors is a woman between 25 and 40 years old in good health.

In the case of this clone: The sample holds other DNA sequences that translate to the same CDR3. The CDR3 region has the DNA TGTGCCAGCAGTCAAAGGGGTGGAGCCGCAAGGAGAAGCTCCTACAATGAGCAGTTCTTC. It codes for CASSQRGGAARRSSYNEQFF. This chain joins TRBV6-6 and TRBJ2-1; D is possibly TRBD1 (5 bases). This CDR3 has 20 amino acids. Trimming took 5 bases from V and 0 from J, leaving 26 bases between them. The germline V gene encodes CDR1 MNHNY and CDR2 SVGAGI (reference sequence).

The rearrangement joins TRBV5-1 to TRBJ2-1, with D possibly matching TRBD1 (6 bases). V gave up 0 bases and J gave up 2 bases, with 9 bases separating them. CDR1 and CDR2 (germline): SGHRS, YFSETQ. The CDR3 has 15 residues. The CDR3 region has the DNA TGCGCCAGCAGCTTGGGGGACACTACCTACAATGAGCAGTTCTTC. This encodes CASSLGDTTYNEQFF.

The genes are TRBV5-4 and TRBJ1-1; no definite D call. This CDR3 is 14 amino acids long. Deletions cut 0 bases from V and 0 bases from J, with 6 bases between. CDR1 is SGHNT and CDR2 is YYREEE in the germline V gene (reference sequence). CDR3 residues: CASSLAAVNTEAFF. For the CDR3, the DNA is TGTGCCAGCAGCTTGGCCGCAGTGAACACTGAAGCTTTCTTT.

The chain employs TRBV27 and TRBJ2-5; a weak D match, TRBD2 (7 bases). Trimming shortened V by 0 bases and J by 5 bases, and 16 bases separated the two germline ends. Germline CDR1 is MNHEY and CDR2 is SMNVEV (reference sequence). The CDR3 sequence is 16 residues long. The CDR3 sequence is CASSLSGGGRVETQYF. Here the CDR3 DNA reads TGTGCCAGCAGTTTATCTGGGGGGGGCAGGGTTGAGACCCAGTACTTC.

The V call is TRBV28, the J call TRBJ1-2; the D is unclear. V was pared by 6 bases and J by 3 bases, with 11 bases between. CDR1 and CDR2 (germline): MDHEN, SYDVKM. This CDR3 has 13 residues. The CDR3 loop is CASSLRTDYGYTF. The CDR3 DNA reads as TGTGCCAGCAGCCTTCGGACGGACTATGGCTACACCTTC.

The chain uses TRBV9 and TRBJ1-1; D unclear. V lost 0 bases, J lost 5 bases, and 14 bases lay in between. This CDR3 has 15 residues. Germline loops: CDR1 SGDLS, CDR2 YYNGEE. The CDR3 DNA is TGTGCCAGCAGCGTAGTAGTAAATTATGGGACTGAAGCTTTCTTT. Translation gives CASSVVVNYGTEAFF.

The rearrangement links TRBV27 to TRBJ1-1; a weak D match, TRBD1 (6 bases). Germline CDR1 and CDR2: MNHEY and SMNVEV (reference sequence). There are 12 residues in the CDR3. Trimming pared 6 bases from V and 5 bases from J, leaving 10 bases between. The CDR3 is CASRTGRTEAFF. The CDR3, as DNA: TGTGCCAGCAGAACAGGGAGGACTGAAGCTTTCTTT.

This sequence joins TRBV5-6 and TRBJ1-3; D perhaps matches TRBD1 (5 bases). This CDR3 contains 14 residues. Trimming took off 6 bases at V and 0 bases at J, with 10 bases between the two ends. CDR1 SGHDT and CDR2 YYEEEE come from the germline V gene. CDR3 bases: TGTGCCAGCACCTCAGGGCTCTCTGGAAACACCATATATTTT. It yields the protein CASTSGLSGNTIYF. Variable domain in full (rest from reference TRBV5-6 and TRBJ1-3): DAGVTQSPTHLIKTRGQQVTLRCSPKSGHDTVSWYQQALGQGPQFIFQYYEEEERQRGNFPDRFSGHQFPNYSSELNVNALLLGDSALYLCASTSGLSGNTIYFGEGSWLTVV.

V is TRBV5-6 and J is TRBJ2-7, with TRBD2 identical over 10 bases. The trim removed 5 bases at V and 2 bases at J, leaving 4 bases unmatched. Germline values: CDR1 SGHDT, CDR2 YYEEEE. The CDR3 sequence is 14 residues long. The CDR3, as DNA: TGTGCCAGCAGACTAGCGGGACCTGCCTACGAGCAGTACTTC. Protein product: CASRLAGPAYEQYF.

This chain joins TRBV6-2 or TRBV6-3 and TRBJ1-5; TRBD1 aligns across 10 bases. Germline V lookup: CDR1 MNHEY, CDR2 SVGEGT. V dropped 3 bases and J dropped 4; count of bases not matched to a gene: 3. This CDR3 is 15 amino acids long. CDR3 in amino acids: CASSYGTGVNQPQHF. The DNA for the CDR3 is TGTGCCAGCAGTTATGGGACAGGGGTTAATCAGCCCCAGCATTTT.

This chain uses TRBV15 with TRBJ2-7, with 8 bases fitting TRBD2. Unmatched junction bases numbered 2, after V lost 0 bases and J lost 1 base. The CDR3 has 15 residues. CDR1 LNHNV and CDR2 YYDKDF come from the germline V gene (reference sequence). The CDR3 loop reads CATSRDAGGSYEQYF. DNA of the CDR3: TGTGCCACCAGCAGAGATGCGGGAGGATCCTACGAGCAGTACTTC. Full variable domain (outside the CDR3, taken from reference TRBV15 and TRBJ2-7): DAMVIQNPRYQVTQFGKPVTLSCSQTLNHNVMYWYQQKSSQAPKLLFHYYDKDFNNEADTPDNFQSRRPNTSFCFLDIRSPGLGDTAMYLCATSRDAGGSYEQYFGPGTRLTVT.

This chain joins TRBV4-2 and TRBJ2-7; TRBD1 might be the D (5 bases). The CDR3 is 15 amino acids. V lost 3 bases to trimming and J lost 3 bases, with 15 bases between them. Germline V gives CDR1 LGHNA, CDR2 YNFKEQ. CDR3 residues: CASSQQGEGNYEQYF. CDR3 DNA sequence: TGTGCCAGCAGCCAGCAAGGGGAAGGGAACTACGAGCAGTACTTC.

The chain recombines TRBV28 with TRBJ2-2, with 11 bases matching TRBD1. The junction had 10 bases not matched to a gene; V was cut back by 6 bases and J by 7 bases. This CDR3 is 16 amino acids long. CDR1 MDHEN and CDR2 SYDVKM come from the germline V gene. The CDR3 sequence: CASRNLGTGGDGELFF. The CDR3 DNA follows: TGTGCCAGCAGGAACCTCGGGACAGGGGGGGACGGGGAGCTGTTTTTT.

The chain employs TRBV20-1 and TRBJ2-7; 7 bases agree with TRBD1. CDR1 and CDR2 from the germline V gene are DFQATT and SNEGSKA (reference sequence). Trimming removed 6 bases from V and 3 bases from J; junction bases left unmatched: 2. The CDR3 covers 11 residues. The CDR3 loop reads CSARTGYEQYF. The CDR3 DNA reads as TGCAGTGCCCGGACAGGCTACGAGCAGTACTTC.

The V and J genes are TRBV7-3 and TRBJ2-1; 10 nucleotides align to TRBD2. Germline V gene data show CDR1 as SGHTA and CDR2 as FQGTGA. Losses at the gene ends were 5 bases for V and 6 bases for J; bases not matched to a gene: 10. This CDR3 region has 16 residues. CDR3 in DNA: TGTGCCAGCAGCCCCAAGGAAGCGGGAGGGACCAATGAGCAGTTCTTC. It is translated as CASSPKEAGGTNEQFF.

This clone was detected once. This chain connects TRBV30 to TRBJ1-1, with 7 bases matching TRBD1. The CDR3 loop spans 14 amino acids. V lost 0 bases to trimming and J lost 0 bases; unmatched junction nucleotides: 1. CDR1 GTSNPN and CDR2 SVGIG come from the germline V gene (reference sequence). CDR3 region: CAWSVGTVNTEAFF. CDR3 nucleotide sequence: TGTGCCTGGAGTGTAGGGACAGTGAACACTGAAGCTTTCTTT.

The chain is built from TRBV5-5 and TRBJ2-1, with D uncertain. The CDR3 covers 15 residues. Trimming cost V 2 bases and J 5 bases, with 14 bases left between them. In germline, CDR1 is SGHKS, CDR2 YYEKEE (reference sequence). The CDR3 loop reads CASSFSDGSDNEQFF. The CDR3 DNA reads TGTGCCAGCAGCTTTTCGGACGGGTCGGACAATGAGCAGTTCTTC.

This chain joins TRBV2 and TRBJ1-6; 7 positions agree with TRBD1. Trimming cost V 3 bases and J 7 bases; bases outside gene matches: 6. Germline CDR1 reads SNHLY; CDR2 reads FYNNEI. This CDR3 spans 15 amino acids. The CDR3 is CASSDEGAWNSPLHF. CDR3 sequence (DNA): TGTGCCAGCAGTGATGAGGGGGCGTGGAATTCACCCCTCCACTTT.

The V gene is TRBV20-1, the J gene TRBJ2-5; possible D gene TRBD1, 6 bases. In germline, CDR1 is DFQATT, CDR2 SNEGSKA (reference sequence). Trimming took 4 bases from V and 3 from J, leaving 6 bases between them. This CDR3 is built from 11 residues. CDR3 sequence (DNA): TGCAGTGCTACAGGGGAAGAGACCCAGTACTTC. This gives the protein CSATGEETQYF.